This entry lists 21 T cell receptor beta chains sequenced from one sample in a study of shared clonotypes between healthy human individuals. Clones were sequenced by immunoSEQ multiplex PCR, and TCRdb holds only the in-frame ones, with some missing. Counted here are over 2,000,000 clones, just under 95% occurring once; the ten biggest clones make up more than 1.5%. CD45RO negativity and positive selection for CCR7 defined naive CD8 cells, a population that excluded terminally differentiated effector memory CD45RA+ cells. Sequences were obtained from naive CD8+ T cells from PBMCs. These receptors came from a man aged 18 to 35 in good health. Some clones in this sample may be carry-over from other donors' samples.

The J gene is TRBJ2-7, the V gene TRBV10-2, with TRBD2 as a possible D gene (5 bases). This CDR3 comprises 14 residues. Trimming cost V 7 bases and J 2 bases, with 15 bases left between them. Germline CDR1 and CDR2: WSHSY and SAAADI. The CDR3 reads CASNPYRDAYEQYF. As DNA, the CDR3 is TGCGCCAGCAACCCATATCGGGATGCCTACGAGCAGTACTTC.

This chain uses TRBV27 with TRBJ2-3, with D possibly being TRBD1 (6 bases). Looked up from germline, CDR1 is MNHEY and CDR2 is SMNVEV (reference sequence). The CDR3 is 16 amino acids. The V and J ends lost 5 bases and 4 bases respectively, with 19 bases between them. CDR3 in amino acids: CASSQLARGGPDTQYF. The DNA for the CDR3 is TGTGCCAGCAGTCAATTGGCCAGGGGCGGTCCAGATACGCAGTATTTT.

V and J are TRBV19 and TRBJ2-7; 7 bases map to TRBD1. Per the germline V gene, CDR1 is LNHDA and CDR2 is SQIVND (reference sequence). The V and J ends lost 6 bases and 0 bases, in that order; junction bases with no gene match: 11. The CDR3 is made up of 16 amino acids. CDR3 in amino acids: CASRNDGTDYSYEQYF. CDR3 nucleotide sequence: TGTGCCAGTAGAAACGACGGGACAGATTACTCCTACGAGCAGTACTTC. The variable domain in full, with the rest retrieved from reference TRBV19 and TRBJ2-7, is DGGITQSPKYLFRKEGQNVTLSCEQNLNHDAMYWYRQDPGQGLRLIYYSQIVNDFQKGDIAEGYSVSREKKESFPLTVTSAQKNPTAFYLCASRNDGTDYSYEQYFGPGTRLTVT.

As to this clone: Other DNA sequences in this sample translate to the same CDR3. The gene calls are TRBV6-6 and TRBJ2-7; 7 bases match TRBD1. This CDR3 region has 13 residues. V shed 5 bases and J 2 bases; nucleotides not matched to a gene: 3. The V gene's germline CDR1 is MNHNY and CDR2 SVGAGI (reference sequence). In DNA, the CDR3 is TGTGCCAGCAGTCGGGACAGAGCCTACGAGCAGTACTTC. As protein: CASSRDRAYEQYF.

The chain's CDR3 is CASSEPRRGRAWETQYF. The CDR3 DNA follows: TGTGCCAGCAGTGAACCTCGGCGCGGGAGGGCCTGGGAGACCCAGTACTTC. The chain employs TRBV2 and TRBJ2-5; TRBD2 matches at 9 bases. The CDR3 contains 17 residues. CDR1 and CDR2 from the germline V gene are SNHLY and FYNNEI. Germline trimming cut 2 bases from V and 5 bases from J; bases unmatched to any gene: 12.

This chain uses TRBV27 with TRBJ1-1; D gene unclear. The ends were cut back, 6 bases at V and 6 bases at J, with 17 bases in the middle. Looked up from germline, CDR1 is MNHEY and CDR2 is SMNVEV (reference sequence). This CDR3 has 14 residues. CDR3 sequence reads: CASRPILGGPEAFF. CDR3 nucleotide sequence: TGTGCCAGCAGACCCATCTTGGGAGGCCCTGAAGCTTTCTTT.

The J gene is TRBJ1-3, the V gene TRBV7-3; 8 nucleotides line up with TRBD1. CDR1 is SGHTA, CDR2 FQGTGA, per germline. J was trimmed by 2 bases and V by 5 bases; bases with no gene match: 5. The CDR3 has 15 amino acids. This CDR3 is CASSQTGGPGNTIYF. As DNA, the CDR3 is TGTGCCAGCAGCCAAACAGGGGGACCTGGAAACACCATATATTTT.

The chain is built from TRBV7-2 and TRBJ2-7; TRBD2 agrees at 8 bases. This CDR3 is 15 amino acids long. The germline V gene encodes CDR1 SGHTA and CDR2 FQGNSA. V trimming: 5 bases; J trimming: 6 bases; junction bases outside the gene matches: 12. In DNA form, the CDR3 reads TGTGCCAGCAGCCCCCACTTAGCGGGAAAGCTCGAGCAGTACTTC. Translating gives CASSPHLAGKLEQYF.

This sequence joins TRBV5-1 and TRBJ1-1; a possible D gene is TRBD1 (6 bases). Germline assignment: CDR1 SGHRS and CDR2 YFSETQ. The CDR3 is 14 residues long. The V end lost 2 bases, the J end lost 3 bases, and 11 bases lay between the germline ends. The CDR3 here is CASSFKDRYTEAFF. The CDR3, as DNA: TGCGCCAGCAGCTTTAAGGACAGATACACTGAAGCTTTCTTT.

The rearrangement uses TRBV5-1 and TRBJ1-4; no reliable D call. The V gene lost 3 bases and the J gene lost 6 bases, with 12 bases spanning the gap. CDR1 is SGHRS and CDR2 is YFSETQ in the germline V gene. The length of the CDR3 is 14 residues. CDR3 DNA sequence: TGCGCCAGCAGCTCGGGTTACGGGGATGAAAAACTGTTTTTT. This sequence encodes CASSSGYGDEKLFF.

The chain is built from TRBV7-7 and TRBJ1-5; D unresolved. CDR1 SSHAT and CDR2 FNYEAQ come from the germline V gene (reference sequence). This CDR3 has 16 amino acids. Trimming removed 0 bases at V and 10 bases at J, with 19 bases between. The CDR3 DNA follows: TGTGCCAGCAGCTTAGCGTCAGAGCAGACCTTAGGACCCCAGCATTTT. Translating it yields CASSLASEQTLGPQHF.

This chain connects TRBV14 to TRBJ2-5; either TRBD1 or TRBD2 may supply D (5 bases each). CDR3 length equals 17 residues. Trimming left V 5 bases short and J 1 base short, with 20 bases between. Per the germline V gene, CDR1 is SGHDN and CDR2 is FVKESK. The DNA of the CDR3 is TGTGCCAGCAGCAACAGACAGACTACTAATAGCCAAGAGACCCAGTACTTC. It translates to CASSNRQTTNSQETQYF.

V and J are TRBV19 and TRBJ2-2, with D possibly being TRBD1 or TRBD2 (6 bases each). The CDR3 runs to 15 residues. Trimming took 6 bases from V and 4 from J, leaving 15 bases between them. CDR1 LNHDA and CDR2 SQIVND come from the germline V gene (reference sequence). The CDR3 spells CASSYRRGATGELFF. CDR3 in DNA: TGTGCCAGTAGCTATCGGAGGGGGGCCACCGGGGAGCTGTTTTTT. Drawing the rest from reference TRBV19 and TRBJ2-2, the complete variable domain is DGGITQSPKYLFRKEGQNVTLSCEQNLNHDAMYWYRQDPGQGLRLIYYSQIVNDFQKGDIAEGYSVSREKKESFPLTVTSAQKNPTAFYLCASSYRRGATGELFFGEGSRLTVL.

The gene calls are TRBV6-6 and TRBJ2-7, with D tentatively TRBD2 (6 bases). This CDR3 is built from 16 residues. Trimming took 0 bases from V and 5 from J, leaving 17 bases between them. Germline V gene lookup returns CDR1 MNHNY and CDR2 SVGAGI (reference sequence). CDR3: CASSYSSEGPRNEQYF. The CDR3 DNA is TGTGCCAGCAGTTACTCATCGGAGGGTCCGCGGAACGAGCAGTACTTC.

CDR3 region: CASSLLPNEQYF. The CDR3 nucleotides read TGTGCCAGCAGCTTATTACCCAACGAGCAGTACTTC. The genes are TRBV11-2 and TRBJ2-7, with D unresolved. The CDR3 length is 12 residues. Looked up from germline, CDR1 is SGHAT and CDR2 is FQNNGV. The V gene lost 2 bases and the J gene lost 5 bases, with 7 bases spanning the gap.

Written as DNA, the CDR3 is TGTGCCAGCGGCCATGGACTATCCTACGAGCAGTACTTC. Its protein is CASGHGLSYEQYF. The chain carries TRBV27 and TRBJ2-7; TRBD2 might be the D (6 bases). There are 13 residues in the CDR3. Trimming removed 8 bases from V and 1 base from J, with 12 bases in between. The germline V gene encodes CDR1 MNHEY and CDR2 SMNVEV (reference sequence).

Turning to this clone: The sample contains more than one DNA sequence encoding this CDR3. This rearrangement joins TRBV14 to TRBJ1-2; no reliable D call. Germline-derived CDR1 and CDR2 are SGHDN and FVKESK. The CDR3 totals 13 residues. V was clipped by 2 bases and J by 5 bases, with 9 bases between them. For the CDR3, the DNA is TGTGCCAGCAGCCAACGTGGAGGGTATGGCTACACCTTC. It translates to CASSQRGGYGYTF.

The chain uses TRBV6-5 and TRBJ2-1, with TRBD1 as a possible D gene (5 bases). Germline CDR1 is MNHEY and CDR2 is SVGAGI. The CDR3 has 13 residues. Trimming removed 0 bases at V and 6 bases at J, with 6 bases between. CDR3 coding DNA: TGTGCCAGCAGTTACTCAAGGGGCAATGAGCAGTTCTTC. This translates into CASSYSRGNEQFF.

The chain links TRBV10-3 to TRBJ2-2; a possible D gene is TRBD1 (6 bases). The V end lost 4 bases, the J end lost 2 bases, and 11 bases lay between the germline ends. Germline lookup yields CDR1 ENHRY and CDR2 SYGVKD. The CDR3 covers 15 residues. CDR3 DNA: TGTGCCATCAGTGCCTGGACAGAAAACACCGGGGAGCTGTTTTTT. Its protein product is CAISAWTENTGELFF.

The table lists this clone with a count of one. The same CDR3 can be traced to other DNA sequences in this sample. The chain uses TRBV27 and TRBJ2-7, with 7 bases that match TRBD1. The CDR3 covers 14 residues. J lost 6 bases, V lost 8 bases, and 13 bases had no gene match. Looked up from germline, CDR1 is MNHEY and CDR2 is SMNVEV (reference sequence). The CDR3 DNA reads TGTGCCAGCTCGTTCCGGGACAGCCTGTCCGAGCAGTACTTC. Its translation: CASSFRDSLSEQYF.

This rearrangement joins TRBV27 to TRBJ2-7; 9 nucleotides agree with TRBD2. CDR1 and CDR2 (germline): MNHEY, SMNVEV (reference sequence). This CDR3 is 15 amino acids long. The trim removed 6 bases at V and 6 bases at J, leaving 12 bases unmatched. The CDR3 DNA reads TGTGCCAGCAGGGCAAGCGGGAGGAATTGGGTCGAGCAGTACTTC. Translating it yields CASRASGRNWVEQYF.